This T cell receptor (beta chain) was obtained from a study of T cell changes during pregnancy in multiple sclerosis. TCRdb keeps only in-frame clones here, not all; method: immunoSEQ multiplex PCR. There are tens of thousands of clones in the sample; over 80% occur only once, and under 0.6% lies in the top ten. Germline V gene lookup returns CDR1 SGHVS and CDR2 FNYEAQ. V lost 2 bases, J lost 6 bases, and 4 bases stayed unmatched. The CDR3 has 14 residues. This clonotype originated in a female donor with multiple sclerosis, enrolled in a pregnancy study. The V gene is TRBV7-6, the J gene TRBJ2-1; 7 bases align to TRBD1. The sample in question was CD4+ T cells from peripheral blood mononuclear cells, obtained in the second trimester of pregnancy. CDR3 nucleotide sequence: TGTGCCAGCAGCTTATTGGCAGGGGGCAATGAGCAGTTCTTC. As protein: CASSLLAGGNEQFF.